This T cell receptor (beta chain) was retrieved from a study of T cell responses to AZD1222 COVID-19 vaccine (dated by TCRdb to about 2021). A note on the overall study: TCR sequencing covered fewer than 250 trial participants: 207 given two doses of AZD1222 and 26 given two doses of MenACWY control vaccine. Enrollment into the trials was organized by age into subgroups of 18-55, 56-69 and 70-plus years, and those subgroups contained roughly 140, 27 and 60 TCR-sequenced participants, respectively.

This clone turned up a few times. The antigen it recognizes is unknown. No clone much larger than this one lies a single base away; base qualities are absent. General conclusions and limits of the study: Spike-specific TCR breadth and depth rose significantly after two AZD1222 doses compared with day 0 and with MenACWY recipients. Conclusions about previously exposed vaccinees were limited because only five to seven AZD1222 recipients were SARS-CoV-2 seropositive at baseline. Participants were mostly white British and included more females than males, and it was suggested by the authors that clonal diversity may have been underestimated. Because no day 14 peak-response samples were available, repertoires were characterized only after the peak T cell response. The 56-69-year group was small, and its depth increase did not reach significance, likely because of low power. Vaccine-associated CD4 TCRs spanned the whole spike protein, with dominant responses in regions 160-218 and 743-854. Reportedly, almost half of the unique spike-specific TCRs recognized epitopes lying outside the regions that are mutated in the B.1.351 and B.1.1.7 variants.

The time point label here, explained by the study, means: about 28 days (+/-7) after the second vaccine dose. AZD1222 recipients whose second dose came at about 4 weeks and those whose second dose came at about 12 weeks were combined into one group, since spike-specific TCR depth and breadth did not differ between the two schedules. Vaccinee samples were obtained from the UK trials COV001 and COV002, which included a single-blind randomized controlled phase 2/3 trial of AZD1222 (ChAdOx1 nCoV-19) in healthy adults. For TCRbeta chain sequencing, PBMC samples were collected from trial participants at day 0 and at day 28 after the second dose. The CDR3 regions of human TCRbeta chains were subjected to immunosequencing. Under the source paper's analysis protocol: Repertoire TCRs were matched against a reference library of SARS-CoV-2-specific TCRs generated with the MIRA antigen-specificity platform. Breadth meant the fraction of unique TCRs that were SARS-CoV-2-associated, whereas depth meant the fraction of total T cells that were SARS-CoV-2-associated. Each spike-specific TCR was assigned to its reactive spike region and to a CD4 or CD8 class using the MIRA data. Log10-transformed breadth and depth values were compared by one-way ANOVA with Sidak's multiple comparisons tests. This is the immuneACCESS table as TCRdb keeps it, with only in-frame sequences that have V and J called. A part of the clones is gone; compared with another copy, unresolved V genes explain less than half, and the rest is unexplained. The V and J calls and clone size are taken from that table; D and trimming were inferred from the DNA. The sample includes 15,000 to 20,000 clones, with roughly 86% observed a single time. The ten most abundant clones make up 8.7% of the sample.

The source is an adult who received the AZD1222 COVID-19 vaccine. Source: peripheral blood, taken 28 days after the second AZD1222 dose.

The DNA sequence follows: TGTGCCAGCAGCCGATCTCATTTTTGGGGGCATAGTGGCGGGGAGCTGTTTTTT. It codes for CASSRSHFWGHSGGELFF. The chain is assembled from TRBV3-1 (or the pseudogene TRBV3-2) and TRBJ2-2; TRBD1 is perhaps the D gene, given 6 matching bases. V gives up 4 bases and J gives up 7 bases, and the segment between their germline ends measures 25 bases. The CDR3 spans 18 residues, from the cysteine through the phenylalanine. Kept here is only the CDR3 DNA, which spans 54 bases and is read in frame from base 1. The germline V gene (reference sequence) specifies LGHDT as CDR1 and YNNKEL as CDR2.